This TCR beta chain was found in a study of shared clonotypes between healthy human individuals. Study observations and caveats: Generation probabilities of non-shared clonotypes were lower (relative to those shared by all four donors). Of the naive CD4 clonotypes, around 5.2% were shared across a handful of donors.

Method: immunoSEQ multiplex PCR; TCRdb's copy keeps in-frame clones and lacks some. The sample lists roughly 2,500,000 clones, approximately 93% occurring once. Comments on this clone: Its antigen is still unknown.

Per germline, CDR1 LNHNV and CDR2 YYDKDF (reference sequence). The trim removed 3 bases at V and 2 bases at J, leaving 10 bases unmatched. This CDR3 is built from 18 residues. The sequenced sample consisted of naive CD4+ T cells from PBMCs. Sample subset: CD45RA+ positively selected. This clonotype was sampled from a man between 18 and 35 years old in good health. Some clones in this sample may be carry-over from other donors' samples. The chain uses TRBV15 and TRBJ2-6, with TRBD1 identical over 7 bases. DNA for the CDR3: TGTGCCACCAGCAGTCGACAGGGAGAATCGGCTGGGGCCAACGTCCTGACTTTC. It is translated as CATSSRQGESAGANVLTF.